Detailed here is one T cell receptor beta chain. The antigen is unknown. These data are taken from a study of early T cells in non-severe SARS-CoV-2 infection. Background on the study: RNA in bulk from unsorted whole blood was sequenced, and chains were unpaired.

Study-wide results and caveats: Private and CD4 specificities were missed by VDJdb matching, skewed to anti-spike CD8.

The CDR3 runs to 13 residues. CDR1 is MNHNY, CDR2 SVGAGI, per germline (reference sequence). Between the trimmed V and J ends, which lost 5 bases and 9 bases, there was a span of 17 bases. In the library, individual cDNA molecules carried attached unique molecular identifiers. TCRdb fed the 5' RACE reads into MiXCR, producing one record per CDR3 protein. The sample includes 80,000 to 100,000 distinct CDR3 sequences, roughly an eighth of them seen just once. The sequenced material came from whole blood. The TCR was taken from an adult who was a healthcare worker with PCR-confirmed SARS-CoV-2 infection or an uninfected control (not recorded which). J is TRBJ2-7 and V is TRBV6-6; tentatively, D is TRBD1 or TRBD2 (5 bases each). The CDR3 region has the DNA TGTGCCAGCAGTAGCCCTGAGGGGTGGCGGCAGTACTTC. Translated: CASSSPEGWRQYF.